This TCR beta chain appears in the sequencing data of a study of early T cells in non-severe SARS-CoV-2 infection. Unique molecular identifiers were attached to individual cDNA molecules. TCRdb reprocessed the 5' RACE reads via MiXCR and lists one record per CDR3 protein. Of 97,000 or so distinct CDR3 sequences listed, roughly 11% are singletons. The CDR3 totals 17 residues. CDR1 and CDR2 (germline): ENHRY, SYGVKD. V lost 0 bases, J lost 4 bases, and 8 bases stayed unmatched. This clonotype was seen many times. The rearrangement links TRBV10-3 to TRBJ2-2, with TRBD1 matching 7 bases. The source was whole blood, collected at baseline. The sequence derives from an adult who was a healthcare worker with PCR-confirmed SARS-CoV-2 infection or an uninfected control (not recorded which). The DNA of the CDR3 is TGTGCCATCAGTGAGTCGAGAGGGGGCTTGGGCACCGGGGAGCTGTTTTTT. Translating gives CAISESRGGLGTGELFF.